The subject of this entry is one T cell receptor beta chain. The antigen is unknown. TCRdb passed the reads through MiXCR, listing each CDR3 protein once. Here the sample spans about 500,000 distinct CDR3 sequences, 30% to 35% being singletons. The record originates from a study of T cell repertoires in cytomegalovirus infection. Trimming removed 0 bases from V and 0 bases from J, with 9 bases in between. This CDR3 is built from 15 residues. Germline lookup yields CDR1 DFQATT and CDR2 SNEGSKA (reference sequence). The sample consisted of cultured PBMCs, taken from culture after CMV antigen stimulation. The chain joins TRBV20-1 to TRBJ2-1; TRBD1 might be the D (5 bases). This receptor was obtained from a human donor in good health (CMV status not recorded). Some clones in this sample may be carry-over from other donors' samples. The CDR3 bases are TGCAGTGCTAGAGAAGGGGAAAGCTCCTACAATGAGCAGTTCTTC. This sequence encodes CSAREGESSYNEQFF.